This T cell receptor (beta chain) was sequenced in a study of human CD8 memory T cell subsets (dated by TCRdb to 2020 to 2022). For the study in its entirety: To assess how stem-like (TSTEM), progenitor exhausted-like (TPEX) and effector memory CD8+ T cell subsets are clonally related, the TCRbeta repertoires of these three subsets were compared. Six donors each provided TSTEM, TPEX and effector memory subsets, and TCRbeta repertoires were obtained from all six.

Stem-like memory CD8+ T cells (TSTEM) were defined as CCR7+ PD-1- TIGIT- cells. Density gradient separation was used to isolate peripheral blood mononuclear cells from healthy donor buffy coats. The study enriched total CD8+ T cells through negative magnetic separation using EasySep or MojoSort CD8+ T cell isolation kits. For each subset, total RNA was extracted using an RNeasy Mini Kit from duplicate vials of some 160,000 sorted CD8+ T cells. The PBMCs were used fresh or after being cryopreserved in fetal bovine serum with around 10% DMSO. Fluorescence-activated cell sorting on a FACSAria III was used to sort CD8+ T cell subsets to purity. To note about this clonotype: Its antigen remains undetermined.

The germline V gene provides CDR1 MNHEY and CDR2 SVGEGT. From cysteine to phenylalanine, the CDR3 is 16 amino acids long. No DNA accompanies this entry. The data were produced on a NextSeq 550. A Human TCR Profiling Kit was used to prepare UMI-labeled 5' RACE TCRbeta libraries. Every TCRbeta library was prepared in parallel, with the same number of PCR cycles used for all of the libraries. For the original study's pipeline: The number of functional CDR3beta clonotypes in each TCRbeta library ranged from about 2,800 to 20,000. UMI extraction and consensus assembly used MIGEC 1.2.9, requiring at least three reads per UMI. MiXCR 3.0.3 was used to extract in-frame CDR3beta repertoires. Each sample was downsampled to 42,000 randomly selected UMIs before diversity metrics were calculated in VDJtools 1.2.1. For each sample pair, the repertoire overlap metrics D, R and F2 were calculated in VDJtools using the top 3,000 clones. Through TCRdb reprocessing, the reads give one entry per CDR3 protein sequence; DNA is omitted. TCRdb's processing, not the study's, gives the V and J calls here. The sample's table lists a count of 15,000 or so distinct CDR3 sequences. The ten largest make up about 5.6% of the sample.

The research as a whole found: Similarly high normalized Shannon-Wiener diversity was shown by TSTEM and TPEX subsets, whereas comparatively lower diversity was seen in effector memory subsets. Clonotypes were shared with effector memory cells by both stem-like subsets, but only minimal overlap was found between TSTEM and TPEX repertoires, suggesting distinct antigen spectra. Based on Chao1 estimates, TSTEM subsets appeared to have greater repertoire diversity than TPEX subsets, which may reflect a broader range of specificities. Only TCRbeta chains were sequenced, and repertoire comparisons rested on more than five donors tested with paired t-tests and Bonferroni correction.

The source is a human donor in good health. This chain is built from TRBV6-2 or TRBV6-3 and TRBJ2-2; TCRdb proposes TRBD2, but this gene call is untestable without DNA. The sequenced sample consisted of CD8+ stem-like memory T cells (TSCM and TCM) sorted from PBMCs. This sample's cell subset or site label indicates: stem-like memory CD8 T cells (TSTEM), CCR7+ PD-1- TIGIT-. The CDR3 region: CASSSLAGLNTGELFF.